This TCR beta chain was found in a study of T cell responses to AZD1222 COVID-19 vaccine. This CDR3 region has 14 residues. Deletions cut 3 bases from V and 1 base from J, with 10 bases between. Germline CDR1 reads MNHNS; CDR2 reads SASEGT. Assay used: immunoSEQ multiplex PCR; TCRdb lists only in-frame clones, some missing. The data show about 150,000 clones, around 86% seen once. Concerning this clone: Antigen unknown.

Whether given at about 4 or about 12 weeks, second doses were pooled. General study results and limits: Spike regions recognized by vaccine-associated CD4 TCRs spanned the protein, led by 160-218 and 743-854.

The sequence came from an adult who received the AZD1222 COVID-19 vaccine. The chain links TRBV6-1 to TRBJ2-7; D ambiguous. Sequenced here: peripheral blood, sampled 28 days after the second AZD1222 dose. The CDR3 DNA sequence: TGTGCCAGCAGTGAGGGCATAGTGTCCTACGAGCAGTACTTC. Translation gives CASSEGIVSYEQYF.